This entry lists 3 T cell receptor beta chains sequenced from one sample in a study of shared clonotypes between healthy human individuals. Profiled with immunoSEQ multiplex PCR; TCRdb holds only in-frame clones, not every one. The sample holds millions of clones, 85% to 95% seen once. Sequencing used naive CD4+ T cells sorted from blood. The subset was: CD45RA+ positively selected. These receptors all stem from a man between 18 and 35 years old in good health.

This clone was observed a single time. This chain uses TRBV2 with TRBJ2-7; 7 nucleotides agree with TRBD1. This CDR3 is built from 11 residues. V lost 6 bases and J lost 6; bases outside the gene matches: 2. The germline V gene has CDR1 SNHLY and CDR2 FYNNEI. This chain's CDR3 is CASRGGREQYF. DNA for the CDR3: TGTGCCAGCAGAGGGGGCCGCGAGCAGTACTTC.

The chain couples TRBV5-1 to TRBJ1-6; the D gene is possibly TRBD1 (5 bases). Germline V gives CDR1 SGHRS, CDR2 YFSETQ. Trimming left V 4 bases short and J 6 bases short, with 17 bases between. The CDR3 extends over 16 amino acids. This chain's CDR3 is CASSPQSTGSNSPLHF. The CDR3, as DNA: TGCGCCAGCAGCCCACAGTCTACAGGTTCTAATTCACCCCTCCACTTT.

This chain links TRBV19 with TRBJ2-7; D may be TRBD1 (5 bases). The CDR3 is made up of 16 amino acids. Germline values: CDR1 LNHDA, CDR2 SQIVND (reference sequence). The V and J ends lost 3 bases and 3 bases respectively, with 18 bases between them. The CDR3 is CASSIHPTVPLYEQYF. The DNA for the CDR3 is TGTGCCAGTAGTATCCACCCGACAGTACCCCTCTACGAGCAGTACTTC.